The rows below give T cell receptor beta chains drawn from one sample of a study of blood T cell repertoires in COVID-19. The repertoire was sequenced with immunoSEQ multiplex PCR; TCRdb's copy has only in-frame clones and lacks some. The sample has about 58,000 clones; less than 90% are singletons. Sequences were obtained from peripheral blood. The receptors were gathered from a woman aged 70-85 years with active COVID-19. Each CDR3 is given with its conserved first and last residue. The D gene is left open where the match is weak. Where a row states a size, it is once, few, many or the class of an expanded clone; other rows omit it.

-	TRBV7-3	TRBJ2-3	TRBD1	TGTGCCAGCAGCGCCCCAACAGGGGGCGGCACAGATACGCAGTATTTT	CASSAPTGGGTDTQYF
-	TRBV28	TRBJ2-5	TRBD1	TGTGCCAGCAGTTCTTATTCCGGGACAGACATCCAAGAGACCCAGTACTTC	CASSSYSGTDIQETQYF
once	TRBV7-8	TRBJ1-2	-	TGTGCCAGCAGCTTAGCGTCGGGGGGAAGTGGCTACACCTTC	CASSLASGGSGYTF
-	TRBV7-8	TRBJ2-7	-	TGTGCCAGCAGCCTCAGGGATTCCCTCTACGAGCAGTACTTC	CASSLRDSLYEQYF
-	TRBV3-1/TRBV3-2	TRBJ1-2	-	TGTGCCAGCAGCCAAGATGGGGGGGATGGCTATGGCTACACCTTC	CASSQDGGDGYGYTF
-	TRBV7-3	TRBJ2-1	TRBD2	TGTGCCAGCAGTCAAGGGCTAGCGGGAGCGCATGAGCAGTTCTTC	CASSQGLAGAHEQFF
-	TRBV19	TRBJ2-1	-	TGTGCCAGTAGCGGGATGAGCTCCTACAATGAGCAGTTCTTC	CASSGMSSYNEQFF
-	TRBV24-1	TRBJ2-5	TRBD1	TGTGCCACCAGCTCTAGGACAGGGCAAGAGACCCAGTACTTC	CATSSRTGQETQYF
-	TRBV28	TRBJ2-1	TRBD2	TGTGCCAGCAGTTCGCCGCGTAGCGGGAGGGGAGATGAGCAGTTCTTC	CASSSPRSGRGDEQFF
-	TRBV11-3	TRBJ2-5	TRBD2	TGTGCCAGCAGCCCCGGGCTAGCGGGAGCAGAGACCCAGTACTTC	CASSPGLAGAETQYF
few	TRBV29-1	TRBJ2-7	TRBD2	TGCAGCGTTGAAGGGGTACTAGCGGGGCCTTCCTACGAGCAGTACTTC	CSVEGVLAGPSYEQYF
-	TRBV3-1/TRBV3-2	TRBJ2-1	-	TGTGCCAGCAGCCAGGTACAACGTGAGCAGTTCTTC	CASSQVQREQFF
-	TRBV18	TRBJ2-3	-	TGTGCCAGCTCACCGGCGGGACCCGGCACAGATACGCAGTATTTT	CASSPAGPGTDTQYF
once	TRBV5-1	TRBJ2-5	TRBD2	TGCGCCAGCAGAGATCGGCTAGCGGGAGGGCAAGAGACCCAGTACTTC	CASRDRLAGGQETQYF
-	TRBV7-9	TRBJ1-6	-	TGTGCCAGCAGGATTGCGGGGGCGATAAATTCACCCCTCCACTTT	CASRIAGAINSPLHF
-	TRBV3-1/TRBV3-2	TRBJ2-3	TRBD2	TGTGCCAGCAGCCAAGATATGGGCGGGAGCCGGAATTTT	CASSQDMGGSRNF
-	TRBV3-1/TRBV3-2	TRBJ2-5	-	TGTGCCAGCAGCCCCCTATGGGAGGATTTGAAGACCCAGTACTTC	CASSPLWEDLKTQYF
-	TRBV6-6	TRBJ2-2	-	TGTGCCAGCAGCCCCGGACTGAACACCGGGGAGCTGTTTTTT	CASSPGLNTGELFF
-	TRBV5-1	TRBJ2-1	TRBD2	TGCGCCAGCAGCTCCAGCGGGGGCTCCTACAATGAGCAGTTCTTC	CASSSSGGSYNEQFF
-	TRBV2	TRBJ2-7	-	TGTGCCAGCAGTGAATCCGGGATTGACTACGAGCAGTACTTC	CASSESGIDYEQYF